This TCR beta chain is from a study of regulatory T cells in long-lasting Graves disease. Building of the TCR beta libraries involved iRepertoire HTBI primers and Arm-PCR of CDR3 regions. TCRdb processed the multiplex PCR reads anew with MiXCR; each CDR3 protein has one entry. The profile shows roughly 610,000 distinct CDR3 sequences, around 15% of them singletons. Worth noting for this clonotype: This may arise from a read error, as a much more abundant clone is one base away.

Germline-derived CDR1 and CDR2 are SGHRS and YFSETQ. The CDR3 is 13 residues long. The time point was: newly diagnosed GD, antithyroid drugs for less than 3 months. PBMC-derived RNA was used for the TCR library. This same sample was also part of a study on T cells in Graves' hyperthyroidism and ophthalmopathy.

The chain employs TRBV5-1 and TRBJ1-5; no clear D gene. The source is a woman in her 30s with Graves disease. The sample consisted of peripheral blood mononuclear cells (PBMCs), taken at new diagnosis, from a patient treated with antithyroid drugs. The CDR3 reads CASSLTLNQLQHF. The CDR3 DNA sequence: TGCGCCAGCAGCTTGACGCTTAATCAGCTCCAGCATTTT.